Given below is one TCR beta chain in context. The sample contains more than one DNA sequence encoding this CDR3. Trimming at V came to 0 bases and at J to 4 bases, leaving 3 bases not matched to a gene. This CDR3 is 15 amino acids long. Germline-derived CDR1 and CDR2 are SGDLS and YYNGEE. The data are from a study of shared clonotypes between healthy human individuals. Some clones are missing from TCRdb's copy, which holds only in-frame ones; the method was immunoSEQ multiplex PCR. The sample carries approximately 2.5 million clones, approximately 94% recorded once. The sequence was collected from a man aged 18-30 years in good health. Some clones in this sample may be carry-over from other donors' samples. The chain uses TRBV9 and TRBJ2-3; 9 positions match TRBD2. Sequenced material: naive CD4+ T cells from PBMCs. The subset is: CD45RA+ positively selected. CDR3 loop: CASSVGVAGADTQYF. CDR3 coding DNA: TGTGCCAGCAGCGTAGGGGTAGCGGGAGCAGATACGCAGTATTTT.